The 12 T cell receptor beta chains below come from one sample, sequenced in a study of blood T cell repertoires in COVID-19. TCRdb keeps only in-frame clones here, not all; method: immunoSEQ multiplex PCR. The sample yields 110,000 or so clones, approximately 90% seen once. The material sequenced was peripheral blood. These TCRs come from a woman between 65 and 79 years old who had recovered from COVID-19.

This clone was observed once. The rearrangement uses TRBV29-1 and TRBJ2-5; 7 positions match TRBD2. The J segment lost 2 bases and the V segment lost 6 bases, leaving 6 bases of the junction unmatched. Germline V gene lookup returns CDR1 SQVTM and CDR2 ANQGSEA. The CDR3 is 13 amino acids. CDR3 DNA sequence: TGCAGCGTGGGGACTAACCTACAAGAGACCCAGTACTTC. Protein: CSVGTNLQETQYF.

The gene calls are TRBV13 and TRBJ2-7, with 8 positions matching TRBD1. V dropped 6 bases and J dropped 4; count of bases not matched to a gene: 5. Germline V lookup: CDR1 PRHDT, CDR2 FYEKMQ (reference sequence). The CDR3 is 13 amino acids. The CDR3 here is CASRRQGRYEQYF. CDR3 coding DNA: TGTGCCAGCAGGCGACAGGGGAGGTACGAGCAGTACTTC.

V is TRBV20-1 and J is TRBJ1-6; no definite D call. V was cut by 3 bases and J by 7 bases, with 10 bases left in between. Germline-derived CDR1 and CDR2 are DFQATT and SNEGSKA (reference sequence). The CDR3 length is 13 residues. This chain's CDR3 is CSASLGGNSPLHF. The CDR3 DNA is TGCAGTGCTAGTCTTGGAGGGAATTCACCCCTCCACTTT.

The table lists this clone with a count of one. As DNA, the CDR3 is TGCGCCAGCAGCCGTACCCCTAGCGGGGGGGGGACAGATACGCAGTATTTT. It encodes CASSRTPSGGGTDTQYF. J is TRBJ2-3 and V is TRBV5-1; 12 bases are a match to TRBD2. Germline CDR1 reads SGHRS; CDR2 reads YFSETQ. This CDR3 spans 17 amino acids. J was trimmed by 3 bases and V by 4 bases; bases with no gene match: 9.

The V gene is TRBV7-3, the J gene TRBJ2-2; 9 positions match TRBD1. The CDR3 is made up of 15 amino acids. Per germline, CDR1 SGHTA and CDR2 FQGTGA. The J segment lost 4 bases and the V segment lost 5 bases, leaving 5 bases of the junction unmatched. CDR3 nucleotide sequence: TGTGCCAGCAGCCCTCGACAGGGGGGCACCGGGGAGCTGTTTTTT. It specifies CASSPRQGGTGELFF.

The chain couples TRBV7-3 to TRBJ1-3; D might be TRBD1 (6 bases). CDR1 is SGHTA and CDR2 is FQGTGA in the germline V gene. CDR3 length: 16 amino acids. V lost 2 bases and J 4 bases, leaving 15 bases between the germline ends. This chain's CDR3 is CASSLSAQGTGNTIYF. CDR3 coding DNA: TGTGCCAGCAGCTTATCCGCGCAGGGGACCGGAAACACCATATATTTT.

The V call is TRBV6-5, the J call TRBJ2-7, with 8 bases that match TRBD1. Per the germline V gene, CDR1 is MNHEY and CDR2 is SVGAGI. The CDR3 is 13 amino acids. The V gene end was trimmed by 6 bases and the J gene end by 7 bases; junction bases not matched to a gene: 8. CDR3: CASSRGQGGEQYF. The DNA for the CDR3 is TGTGCCAGCAGCCGCGGACAGGGCGGAGAGCAGTACTTC.

The rearrangement links TRBV7-8 to TRBJ1-6, with D hard to call. The germline gives CDR1 SGHVS, CDR2 FQNEAQ. The V end lost 7 bases, the J end lost 14 bases, and 24 bases lay between the germline ends. The CDR3 contains 15 residues. The DNA of the CDR3 is TGTGCCAGCAAGGCACAGCCAAATCCCGGATTCACCCTCCACTTT. Protein sequence: CASKAQPNPGFTLHF.

V gene TRBV28 combines with J gene TRBJ1-2, with unresolved D. The germline CDR1 and CDR2 sequences are MDHEN and SYDVKM. Trimming removed 1 base at V and 7 bases at J, with 7 bases between. The CDR3 length is 12 residues. The CDR3 reads CASSLSSFGYTF. The CDR3 bases are TGTGCCAGCAGTTTATCGAGCTTTGGCTACACCTTC.

The V call is TRBV7-9, the J call TRBJ1-2, with TRBD1 identical over 7 bases. CDR1 is SEHNR and CDR2 is FQNEAQ in the germline V gene (reference sequence). Losses at the gene ends were 5 bases for V and 6 bases for J; bases not matched to a gene: 9. The CDR3 sequence is 14 residues long. The DNA for the CDR3 is TGTGCCAGCAGCCAAAACAGGGGATCTGATGGCTACACCTTC. Translated, it gives CASSQNRGSDGYTF.

The chain has TRBV28 and TRBJ1-4, with D tentatively TRBD1 (6 bases). Germline CDR1 reads MDHEN; CDR2 reads SYDVKM. The CDR3 runs to 15 residues. With 3 bases removed from V and 9 bases from J, the gap between germline ends came to 17 bases. CDR3 region: CASSFADSRSQKLFF. DNA for the CDR3: TGTGCCAGCAGTTTCGCGGACAGCCGGTCTCAAAAACTGTTTTTT.

This clone was observed a few times. The chain is built from TRBV6-2 or TRBV6-3 and TRBJ1-2; D ambiguous. The germline V gene encodes CDR1 MNHEY and CDR2 SVGEGT. The CDR3 is made up of 14 amino acids. V lost 0 bases, J lost 4 bases, and 9 bases lay in between. The CDR3 protein is CASSYSPEIYGYTF. The CDR3 DNA follows: TGTGCCAGCAGTTACTCCCCAGAAATCTATGGCTACACCTTC.